This T cell receptor beta chain was obtained from a study of T cells after yellow fever vaccination. Study-level information: Sorting by CD3, CD45RA, CCR7 and CD95 gave EM, EMRA, CM and Tscm subsets.

V dropped 1 base and J dropped 11; count of bases not matched to a gene: 14. CDR3 length equals 16 residues. The germline V gene encodes CDR1 SGHAT and CDR2 FQNNGV. This clonotype was counted at least ten times. TCRdb reprocessed the 5' RACE reads with MiXCR, giving one entry per CDR3 protein. Of 20,000 to 25,000 distinct CDR3 sequences listed, roughly 5.6% are singletons. Study-wide findings and caveats: In FACS-sorted repertoires, abundant clonotypes from the bulk population could appear as contaminants. Day 0 sorted memory subsets lacked detectable levels of almost all vaccine-responding clonotypes. It was the secondary response that reached its peak faster, day 5 versus 15, but it was weaker.

The source was PBMCs, either bulk or a sorted T-cell subset (CD4+, CD8+, memory, or dextramer-sorted; not recorded which), collected roughly 46 days after the first yellow fever vaccination. The sequence was obtained from a man between 18 and 29 years old who received the YFV17D yellow fever vaccine. The gene calls are TRBV11-2 and TRBJ2-4, with 7 bases fitting TRBD2. The DNA of the CDR3 is TGTGCCAGCAGCTTAGCCCCCGCCGGAGGGACTAACGTTCAGTACTTC. This sequence encodes CASSLAPAGGTNVQYF. Supplemented by reference TRBV11-2 and TRBJ2-4, the full variable domain reads EAGVAQSPRYKIIEKRQSVAFWCNPISGHATLYWYQQILGQGPKLLIQFQNNGVVDDSQLPKDRFSAERLKGVDSTLKIQPAKLEDSAVYLCASSLAPAGGTNVQYFGAGTRLSVL.